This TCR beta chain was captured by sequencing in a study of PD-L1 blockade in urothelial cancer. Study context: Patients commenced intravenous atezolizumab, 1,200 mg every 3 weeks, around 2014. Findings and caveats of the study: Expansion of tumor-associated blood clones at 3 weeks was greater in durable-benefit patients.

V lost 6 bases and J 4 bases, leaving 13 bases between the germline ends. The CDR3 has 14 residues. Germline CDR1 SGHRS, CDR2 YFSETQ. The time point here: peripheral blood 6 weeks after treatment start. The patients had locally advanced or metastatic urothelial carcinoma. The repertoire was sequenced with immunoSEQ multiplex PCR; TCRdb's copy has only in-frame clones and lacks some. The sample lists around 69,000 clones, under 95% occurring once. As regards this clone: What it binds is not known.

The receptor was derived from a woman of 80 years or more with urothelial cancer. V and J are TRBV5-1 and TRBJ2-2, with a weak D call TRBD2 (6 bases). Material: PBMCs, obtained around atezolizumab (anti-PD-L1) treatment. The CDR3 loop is CASTFEGGTGELFF. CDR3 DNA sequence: TGCGCCAGCACCTTTGAGGGAGGCACCGGGGAGCTGTTTTTT.